This TCR beta chain was retrieved from a study of blood T cells in healthy people across ages. About the study: Template switching captured about one barcoded beta molecule per two T cells.

Each donor gave approximately 9.5 milliliters of peripheral blood. The use of a sample-barcoded 5' primer and a J-beta primer mix characterized a second PCR of roughly 6 to 11 cycles. TCRdb re-called the 5' RACE reads through MiXCR, storing one row per CDR3 protein. This sample has about 900,000 distinct CDR3 sequences, with around 48% found just once. The table lists this clonotype with many counts. The antigen is not known. The study, taken as a whole, reports: No one knew whether donors had CMV, which possibly confounded expanded clonotype changes. A strong correlation was seen between TCR beta diversity and naive T cell percentage.

Trimming stripped 6 bases from V and 5 bases from J, with 18 bases between. The germline gives CDR1 SGHRS, CDR2 YFSETQ. CDR3 length: 14 residues. This chain joins TRBV5-1 and TRBJ2-7; either TRBD1 or TRBD2 may fit D (5 bases each). What was sequenced was blood. This receptor was identified in a man younger than 40 in good health. Here the CDR3 DNA reads TGCGCCAGCACTACATCTTTAGAGGGGAACGAGCAGTACTTC. This codes for CASTTSLEGNEQYF.